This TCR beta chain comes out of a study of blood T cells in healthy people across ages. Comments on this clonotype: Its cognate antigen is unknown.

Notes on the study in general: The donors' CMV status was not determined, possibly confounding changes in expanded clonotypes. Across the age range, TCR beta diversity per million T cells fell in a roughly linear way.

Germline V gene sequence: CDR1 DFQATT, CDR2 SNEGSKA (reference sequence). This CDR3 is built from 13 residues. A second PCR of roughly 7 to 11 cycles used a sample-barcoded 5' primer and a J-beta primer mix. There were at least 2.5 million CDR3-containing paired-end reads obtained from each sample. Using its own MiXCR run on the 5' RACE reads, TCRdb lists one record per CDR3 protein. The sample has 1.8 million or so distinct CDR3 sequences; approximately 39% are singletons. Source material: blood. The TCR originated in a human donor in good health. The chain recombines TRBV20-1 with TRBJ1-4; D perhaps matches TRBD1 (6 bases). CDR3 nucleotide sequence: TGCAGCCTGGGGGGCAGTGGGGACGGAAAACTGTTTTTT. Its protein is CSLGGSGDGKLFF.